A single sample gave rise to the 22 T cell receptor beta chains below, sequenced in a study of early T cells in non-severe SARS-CoV-2 infection. TCRdb redid the calling of the 5' RACE reads with MiXCR, one entry per CDR3 protein. The sample lists about 83,000 distinct CDR3 sequences, 10% occurring once. Sequencing was performed on whole blood, taken at baseline. The receptor set was obtained from an adult who was a healthcare worker with PCR-confirmed SARS-CoV-2 infection or an uninfected control (not recorded which).

V is TRBV4-1 and J is TRBJ2-1; 7 nucleotides align to TRBD1. The CDR3 spans 14 residues. V lost 5 bases to trimming and J lost 2 bases; unmatched junction nucleotides: 3. The germline CDR1 and CDR2 sequences are MGHRA and YSYEKL. The CDR3 DNA sequence: TGCGCCAGCAGCTTCGACAGGGCCTACAATGAGCAGTTCTTC. Translated, it gives CASSFDRAYNEQFF.

The CDR3 spells CASSGASGRDSEQFF. CDR3 bases: TGTGCCAGCAGTGGGGCTAGCGGGAGAGATAGTGAGCAGTTCTTC. This chain connects TRBV2 to TRBJ2-1; 10 nucleotides align to TRBD2. V lost 4 bases, J lost 9 bases, and 9 bases stayed unmatched. The germline CDR1 and CDR2 sequences are SNHLY and FYNNEI. The CDR3 covers 15 residues.

This clonotype was seen only a few times. The chain combines TRBV12-3 or TRBV12-4 with TRBJ1-5, with D possibly TRBD1 on 5 matching bases. V gave up 4 bases and J gave up 2 bases, with 12 bases separating them. There are 15 residues in the CDR3. CDR3 loop: CASSSSWGGNQPQHF. The CDR3 region has the DNA TGTGCCAGCAGTTCCTCCTGGGGGGGCAATCAGCCCCAGCATTTT.

The V call is TRBV9, the J call TRBJ2-3, with no clear D. Trimming left V 7 bases short and J 0 bases short, with 12 bases between. From germline, CDR1 is SGDLS and CDR2 YYNGEE. This CDR3 region has 14 residues. In DNA form, the CDR3 reads TGTGCCAGCGGAAGGCTTTCTAGCACAGATACGCAGTATTTT. Translating gives CASGRLSSTDTQYF. Looking up the rest from reference TRBV9 and TRBJ2-3 gives the full variable domain: DSGVTQTPKHLITATGQRVTLRCSPRSGDLSVYWYQQSLDQGLQFLIQYYNGEERAKGNILERFSAQQFPDLHSELNLSSLELGDSALYFCASGRLSSTDTQYFGPGTRLTVL.

This clonotype was observed many times. The gene calls are TRBV7-6 and TRBJ2-1, with D maybe TRBD2 (5 bases). V lost 1 base to trimming and J lost 1 base, with 8 bases between them. Per germline, CDR1 SGHVS and CDR2 FNYEAQ. The length of the CDR3 is 15 residues. The DNA for the CDR3 is TGTGCCAGCAGCTTAGATACGGGGTCCTACAATGAGCAGTTCTTC. It encodes CASSLDTGSYNEQFF.

The chain joins TRBV19 to TRBJ1-1; D possibly corresponds to TRBD1 (5 bases). The length of the CDR3 is 14 residues. Germline CDR1 LNHDA, CDR2 SQIVND (reference sequence). Trimming shortened V by 4 bases and J by 2 bases, and 11 bases separated the two germline ends. CDR3 bases: TGTGCCAGTAGTACAGGGTTATTTAACACTGAAGCTTTCTTT. This encodes CASSTGLFNTEAFF.

The chain links TRBV7-8 to TRBJ1-1; perhaps TRBD1 as D (6 bases). The V and J ends lost 4 bases and 1 base respectively, with 10 bases between them. CDR3 length equals 14 residues. The germline gives CDR1 SGHVS, CDR2 FQNEAQ. Written as DNA, the CDR3 is TGTGCCAGCAGCTACGGACAGCGGAACACTGAAGCTTTCTTT. Its translation is CASSYGQRNTEAFF.

CDR3: CASSLGADTEAFF. DNA for the CDR3: TGCGCCAGCAGCTTGGGAGCGGACACTGAAGCTTTCTTT. V and J are TRBV5-1 and TRBJ1-1, with D unresolved. CDR1 SGHRS and CDR2 YFSETQ come from the germline V gene. CDR3 size: 13 residues. The germline V and J ends were trimmed by 0 bases and 3 bases, with 6 bases remaining between them.

The sample holds a few counts of this clonotype. The V and J genes are TRBV6-5 and TRBJ2-5; 8 bases map to TRBD2. In germline, CDR1 is MNHEY, CDR2 SVGAGI. Trimming cost V 5 bases and J 4 bases; bases outside gene matches: 12. CDR3 size: 16 residues. CDR3 residues: CASSISPGLGRETQYF. The CDR3 bases are TGTGCCAGCAGTATTTCTCCGGGACTAGGAAGAGAGACCCAGTACTTC.

This clonotype came up many times. The genes are TRBV6-6 and TRBJ2-2; 7 positions agree with TRBD2. Germline CDR1 MNHNY, CDR2 SVGAGI (reference sequence). Trimming cost V 8 bases and J 1 base; bases outside gene matches: 10. The CDR3 spans 16 residues. The CDR3 nucleotides read TGTGCCAGCTCCTCGAGGCCTAGCGGGAACACCGGGGAGCTGTTTTTT. This encodes CASSSRPSGNTGELFF.

V and J are TRBV30 and TRBJ2-7, with D unresolved. CDR3 length equals 13 residues. The germline CDR1 and CDR2 sequences are GTSNPN and SVGIG (reference sequence). The V and J ends lost 4 bases and 0 bases respectively, with 10 bases between them. The CDR3 coding sequence is TGTGCCTGGAATCCGGTACTCTCCTACGAGCAGTACTTC. As protein: CAWNPVLSYEQYF.

The CDR3 region has the DNA TGTGCCAGCAGCGTAGGACAATTAAGCCACAATGAGCAGTTCTTC. It codes for CASSVGQLSHNEQFF. This chain connects TRBV9 to TRBJ2-1; D ambiguous. Trimming stripped 0 bases from V and 5 bases from J, with 12 bases between. In germline, CDR1 is SGDLS, CDR2 YYNGEE. This CDR3 region has 15 residues. The complete variable domain, with remaining parts taken from reference TRBV9 and TRBJ2-1, reads DSGVTQTPKHLITATGQRVTLRCSPRSGDLSVYWYQQSLDQGLQFLIQYYNGEERAKGNILERFSAQQFPDLHSELNLSSLELGDSALYFCASSVGQLSHNEQFFGPGTRLTVL.

V usage is TRBV6-6 and J usage is TRBJ2-5; 14 nucleotides line up with TRBD2. V lost 2 bases, J lost 5 bases, and 4 bases stayed unmatched. Looked up from germline, CDR1 is MNHNY and CDR2 is SVGAGI (reference sequence). CDR3 size: 16 residues. CDR3 sequence (DNA): TGTGCCAGCAGTTACCTCGGACTAGCGGGGGGTGAGACCCAGTACTTC. This codes for CASSYLGLAGGETQYF.

The V gene is TRBV2, the J gene TRBJ2-5; the match to TRBD2 covers 11 bases. In germline, CDR1 is SNHLY, CDR2 FYNNEI. The CDR3 sequence is 14 residues long. V shed 11 bases, J shed 4 bases, and the junction held 9 bases outside the gene matches. The CDR3 nucleotides are TGTGCCGGAGAGAAAGGGACTAGCGGAGAGACCCAGTACTTC. Its translation is CAGEKGTSGETQYF.

This clonotype was seen a handful of times. The V and J genes are TRBV3-1 and TRBJ2-2; D remains ambiguous. Germline CDR1 and CDR2: LGHDT and YNNKEL (reference sequence). This CDR3 spans 15 amino acids. The V gene lost 1 base and the J gene lost 2 bases, with 8 bases spanning the gap. The CDR3 loop is CASSQAISNTGELFF. CDR3 in DNA: TGTGCCAGCAGCCAAGCCATTAGTAACACCGGGGAGCTGTTTTTT.

The chain uses TRBV2 and TRBJ2-1; TRBD2 agrees at 7 bases. Germline-derived CDR1 and CDR2 are SNHLY and FYNNEI. CDR3 length: 16 residues. V was pared by 5 bases and J by 0 bases, with 7 bases of the junction left unmatched. The CDR3 sequence is CASSYGSGPSYNEQFF. The CDR3 nucleotides read TGTGCCAGCAGTTATGGTAGCGGGCCCTCCTACAATGAGCAGTTCTTC.

This sequence joins TRBV5-6 and TRBJ1-2, with a possible D match to TRBD1 (5 bases). Germline V gives CDR1 SGHDT, CDR2 YYEEEE. V dropped 4 bases and J dropped 2 bases, with 9 bases sitting between them. The CDR3 sequence is 13 residues long. The CDR3 here is CASSRGRNYGYTF. The CDR3 bases are TGTGCCAGCAGCCGGGGGAGGAACTATGGCTACACCTTC. The whole variable domain, filled in from reference TRBV5-6 and TRBJ1-2, reads DAGVTQSPTHLIKTRGQQVTLRCSPKSGHDTVSWYQQALGQGPQFIFQYYEEEERQRGNFPDRFSGHQFPNYSSELNVNALLLGDSALYLCASSRGRNYGYTFGSGTRLTVV.

Many counts were recorded for this clonotype. The rearrangement links TRBV10-2 to TRBJ2-3; 10 positions match TRBD2. The V gene end was trimmed by 10 bases and the J gene end by 3 bases; junction bases not matched to a gene: 13. Looked up from germline, CDR1 is WSHSY and CDR2 is SAAADI. The length of the CDR3 is 16 residues. For the CDR3, the DNA is TGCGCCACCGGAAGGGAGCGGGAGGGTCCGACAGATACGCAGTATTTT. Translation gives CATGREREGPTDTQYF.

This clonotype was seen a handful of times. The chain joins TRBV27 to TRBJ1-1; 9 positions agree with TRBD1. V lost 4 bases, J lost 1 base, and 1 base stayed unmatched. Germline V gene data show CDR1 as MNHEY and CDR2 as SMNVEV (reference sequence). The CDR3 extends over 14 amino acids. CDR3 in amino acids: CASSWDRANTEAFF. The CDR3 bases are TGTGCCAGCAGTTGGGACAGGGCGAACACTGAAGCTTTCTTT.

The chain carries TRBV12-3 or TRBV12-4 and TRBJ2-5, with 10 bases lining up with TRBD2. This CDR3 is built from 13 residues. J was trimmed by 5 bases and V by 7 bases; bases with no gene match: 4. CDR3 sequence reads: CASTYSGRETQYF. CDR3 sequence (DNA): TGTGCCAGCACCTATAGCGGGAGGGAGACCCAGTACTTC.

The sample holds many counts of this clonotype. This chain joins TRBV27 and TRBJ1-5; D gene uncertain. CDR3 length: 13 amino acids. Germline CDR1 is MNHEY and CDR2 is SMNVEV (reference sequence). The V end lost 3 bases, the J end lost 5 bases, and 8 bases lay between the germline ends. CDR3 region: CASSFRYHQPQHF. CDR3 bases: TGTGCCAGCAGTTTTCGTTATCATCAGCCCCAGCATTTT.

This clonotype was counted only a few times. Germline is not matched at one junction end, which may reflect a read error. The chain is built from TRBV20-1 and TRBJ2-1; 10 bases fit TRBD2. Germline CDR1 and CDR2: DFQATT and SNEGSKA (reference sequence). The CDR3 length is 14 residues. The CDR3 region is CSARGASGRTDPFF. CDR3 in DNA: TGCAGTGCCAGAGGGGCTAGCGGGAGAACCGACCCGTTCTTC.